A single sample is the source of the 16 T cell receptor beta chains below, sequenced in a study of a mutant IDH1 vaccine in newly diagnosed glioma. Sequencing was performed with immunoSEQ multiplex PCR; in TCRdb, only in-frame clones are kept and a portion is missing. The sample holds 40,000 or so clones, roughly nine tenths seen once. For these receptors, no antigen is known. Time point of the sample: week 5, during vaccination. All doses held 300 ug of mutant IDH1 20-mer peptide, with topical imiquimod. The sequencing used PBMCs, collected from a glioma patient whose treatment included an IDH1 peptide vaccine. These receptors were taken from a man between 45 and 60 years old with glioma.

This chain connects TRBV5-4 to TRBJ2-7; 7 nucleotides line up with TRBD1. Losses at the gene ends were 0 bases for V and 0 bases for J; bases not matched to a gene: 6. Germline V gene data show CDR1 as SGHNT and CDR2 as YYREEE (reference sequence). The CDR3 spans 16 residues. CDR3 loop: CASSLGGQISSYEQYF. The CDR3 DNA reads TGTGCCAGCAGCTTGGGGGGACAGATCAGCTCCTACGAGCAGTACTTC.

In DNA, the CDR3 is TGTGCCAGTAGTATTAAAATTCTAGCCAAAAACATTCAGTACTTC. Translation: CASSIKILAKNIQYF. The chain joins TRBV19 to TRBJ2-4; D call uncertain. V lost 3 bases, J lost 0 bases, and 9 bases lay in between. The CDR3 runs to 15 residues. Germline assignment: CDR1 LNHDA and CDR2 SQIVND (reference sequence).

This chain uses TRBV7-6 with TRBJ2-3; D is perhaps TRBD1 (5 bases). Germline V gene data show CDR1 as SGHVS and CDR2 as FNYEAQ. Trimming left V 5 bases short and J 11 bases short, with 17 bases between. CDR3 length: 13 amino acids. CDR3 sequence (DNA): TGTGCCAGCAGCCCCCAGGGATACGCTATGCAGTATTTT. Its protein is CASSPQGYAMQYF.

V and J are TRBV5-1 and TRBJ2-1; D tentatively reads TRBD1 or TRBD2 (5 bases each). With 0 bases removed from V and 2 bases from J, the gap between germline ends came to 9 bases. This CDR3 has 15 amino acids. Per the germline V gene, CDR1 is SGHRS and CDR2 is YFSETQ. The CDR3 protein is CASSLGGWAYNEQFF. The CDR3 coding sequence is TGCGCCAGCAGCTTGGGGGGGTGGGCCTACAATGAGCAGTTCTTC.

The chain recombines TRBV4-3 with TRBJ1-2, with 8 positions matching TRBD1. CDR1 LGHNA and CDR2 YSLEER come from the germline V gene. Trimming removed 0 bases from V and 4 bases from J; junction bases left unmatched: 7. This CDR3 spans 16 amino acids. The CDR3 region is CASSQDGTGGGYGYTF. The CDR3 nucleotides read TGCGCCAGCAGCCAAGATGGAACAGGGGGAGGCTATGGCTACACCTTC.

The chain joins TRBV10-1 to TRBJ2-2, with 8 bases identical to TRBD1. The CDR3 sequence is 16 residues long. Losses at the gene ends were 6 bases for V and 6 bases for J; bases not matched to a gene: 12. CDR1 and CDR2 (germline): WNHNN, SYGVQD (reference sequence). Here the CDR3 reads CASSRGQALGAGELFF. The CDR3 region has the DNA TGCGCCAGCAGCAGGGGACAGGCCCTTGGGGCCGGGGAGCTGTTTTTT.

The chain combines TRBV7-8 with TRBJ1-2; TRBD1 matches at 11 bases. The CDR3 is 17 amino acids. After removal of 2 bases from V and 6 bases from J, the junction contained 11 bases not matched to a gene. CDR1 is SGHVS, CDR2 FQNEAQ, per germline. CDR3 residues: CASSLRAGQGALDGYTF. Here the CDR3 DNA reads TGTGCCAGCAGCTTAAGGGCCGGACAGGGGGCGTTAGATGGCTACACCTTC.

V gene TRBV28 combines with J gene TRBJ2-7; 12 positions match TRBD2. Germline V gives CDR1 MDHEN, CDR2 SYDVKM. CDR3 length: 15 amino acids. Unmatched junction bases numbered 10, after V lost 6 bases and J lost 7 bases. The CDR3 region is CASRAASGRVEEQYF. CDR3 DNA sequence: TGTGCCAGCAGGGCGGCTAGCGGGAGGGTAGAAGAGCAGTACTTC. Full variable domain (remainder filled in from reference TRBV28 and TRBJ2-7): DVKVTQSSRYLVKRTGEKVFLECVQDMDHENMFWYRQDPGLGLRLIYFSYDVKMKEKGDIPEGYSVSREKKERFSLILESASTNQTSMYLCASRAASGRVEEQYFGPGTRLTVT.

The rearrangement uses TRBV6-5 and TRBJ1-6; D might be TRBD1 (5 bases). The V end lost 0 bases, the J end lost 8 bases, and 11 bases lay between the germline ends. The CDR3 totals 15 residues. The V gene's germline CDR1 is MNHEY and CDR2 SVGAGI. CDR3 amino acids: CASSYSSRVHSPLHF. The CDR3 DNA follows: TGTGCCAGCAGTTACTCCTCCAGGGTACATTCACCCCTCCACTTT.

The chain carries TRBV5-1 and TRBJ2-2; D is undetermined. CDR1 and CDR2 from the germline V gene are SGHRS and YFSETQ. V lost 0 bases to trimming and J lost 4 bases, with 10 bases between them. This CDR3 comprises 15 residues. The CDR3 DNA sequence: TGCGCCAGCAGCTTGGGAAGGGCGTTCACCGGGGAGCTGTTTTTT. Translating gives CASSLGRAFTGELFF.

This clone was seen a few times. The rearrangement uses TRBV30 and TRBJ1-1, with D possibly being TRBD1 (5 bases). The CDR3 has 14 residues. Germline-derived CDR1 and CDR2 are GTSNPN and SVGIG (reference sequence). Trimming cost V 2 bases and J 1 base, with 11 bases left between them. CDR3 region: CAWSPGVGNTEAFF. CDR3 nucleotides: TGTGCCTGGAGTCCGGGGGTAGGGAACACTGAAGCTTTCTTT. Using reference TRBV30 and TRBJ1-1 for the parts outside the CDR3, the full variable domain is SQTIHQWPATLVQPVGSPLSLECTVEGTSNPNLYWYRQAAGRGLQLLFYSVGIGQISSEVPQNLSASRPQDRQFILSSKKLLLSDSGFYLCAWSPGVGNTEAFFGQGTRLTVV.

CDR3 nucleotides: TGTGCCAGCAGTTATCCCCCCGTCGGATCAACCTACGAGCAGTACTTC. Residues: CASSYPPVGSTYEQYF. This sequence joins TRBV11-1 and TRBJ2-7; unclear D gene. V was cut by 6 bases and J by 2 bases, with 20 bases left in between. The CDR3 sequence is 16 residues long. Germline loops: CDR1 SGHAT, CDR2 FQDESV (reference sequence). Using reference TRBV11-1 and TRBJ2-7 for the parts outside the CDR3, the full variable domain is EAEVAQSPRYKITEKSQAVAFWCDPISGHATLYWYRQILGQGPELLVQFQDESVVDDSQLPKDRFSAERLKGVDSTLKIQPAELGDSAMYLCASSYPPVGSTYEQYFGPGTRLTVT.

This clone showed up just once. The rearrangement uses TRBV4-1 and TRBJ2-5; D unresolved. The CDR3 sequence is 15 residues long. Germline lookup yields CDR1 MGHRA and CDR2 YSYEKL. V was cut by 1 base and J by 5 bases, with 14 bases left in between. The CDR3, as DNA: TGCGCCAGCAGCCAAGTAGATGGGGTACGTGAGACCCAGTACTTC. Translating gives CASSQVDGVRETQYF.

The J gene is TRBJ2-7, the V gene TRBV7-6, with TRBD1 as a possible D gene (6 bases). Trimming took off 6 bases at V and 6 bases at J, with 12 bases between the two ends. The germline V gene encodes CDR1 SGHVS and CDR2 FNYEAQ. The length of the CDR3 is 12 residues. This chain's CDR3 is CASSPAQGEQYF. DNA for the CDR3: TGTGCCAGCAGTCCAGCACAGGGCGAGCAGTACTTC.

V and J are TRBV7-2 and TRBJ2-1; 11 bases are shared with TRBD2. V shed 6 bases, J shed 4 bases, and the junction held 5 bases outside the gene matches. Germline V CDR1 and CDR2: SGHTA, FQGNSA. The CDR3 is 15 residues long. The CDR3 protein is CASRNSGGDYNEQFF. CDR3 bases: TGTGCCAGCAGGAATAGCGGGGGGGATTACAATGAGCAGTTCTTC.

The J gene is TRBJ1-5, the V gene TRBV6-5; TRBD1 is a possible D gene (5 bases). CDR3 length: 15 residues. Trimming took 1 base from V and 1 from J, leaving 8 bases between them. Per the germline V gene, CDR1 is MNHEY and CDR2 is SVGAGI. The CDR3 nucleotides are TGTGCCAGCAGTTACTATTCAGGGAGCAATCAGCCCCAGCATTTT. Translated, it gives CASSYYSGSNQPQHF.